This note documents a single T cell receptor beta chain sequence. After removal of 1 base from V and 2 bases from J, the junction contained 9 bases not matched to a gene. Germline CDR1 MNHNS, CDR2 SASEGT. The length of the CDR3 is 17 residues. These data originate in a study of long-term antiretroviral therapy in people with HIV. It was version v3.0 of the immunoSEQ assay that was run at survey level. The method was immunoSEQ multiplex PCR; TCRdb's version includes in-frame clones alone and lacks a portion of them. The table includes about 13,000 clones, 80% detected once. This specimen was unsorted PBMCs, taken 3.2 years before starting antiretroviral therapy. The TCR comes from a man aged 40-49 years with HIV. This sequence joins TRBV6-1 and TRBJ2-7; TRBD1 agrees at 9 bases. Written as DNA, the CDR3 is TGTGCCAGCAGTGAAGGCGGGACAGGGTGGGGCACCTACGAGCAGTACTTC. As protein: CASSEGGTGWGTYEQYF.